This T cell receptor beta chain was sequenced in a study of T-cell reconstitution after alpha-beta-depleted transplantation in children. The library targeted TCRbeta and was prepared with unique molecular identifiers. TCRdb recomputed calls from the PCR reads with MiXCR, one row per CDR3 protein. This sample has some 490,000 distinct CDR3 sequences, with 9.5% to 15% found just once. This CDR3 region has 12 residues. V was pared by 7 bases and J by 7 bases, with 11 bases between. The sequenced sample was PBMCs from the stem cell graft donor, obtained from the stem cell graft. The clonotype comes from a human donor who donated a stem cell graft to a child with combined immunodeficiency. This chain links TRBV12-3 or TRBV12-4 with TRBJ1-5; D may be TRBD1 (5 bases). Here the CDR3 DNA reads TGTGCCAGCAAATGGGACCACCAGCCCCAGCATTTT. It encodes CASKWDHQPQHF.